The next 13 T cell receptor beta chains were all read from a single sample in a study of tumor-infiltrating lymphocytes in primary liver carcinoma. Total RNA and DNA came together from around 20-30 mg of bulk tissue without cell sorting. The researchers produced TCR beta cDNA from around 0.5 ug total RNA with a constant-region primer. What produced the TCR beta libraries was three nested multiplex PCR rounds using slightly modified ARM-PCR. Both of the initial two PCR rounds ran for approximately 11 cycles and employed TRBV1-TRBV30 forward primers alongside a C-beta reverse primer. TCRdb redid the calling of the multiplex PCR reads with MiXCR, one entry per CDR3 protein. The data hold approximately 190,000 distinct CDR3 sequences, with 70% to 90% observed a single time. Sequencing was done on a sample of tumor tissue from primary liver carcinoma. The receptors derive from a man aged 40-49 years with primary liver carcinoma and hepatitis B virus infection.

The V gene is TRBV4-1, the J gene TRBJ2-2; 13 bases match TRBD2. The trim removed 0 bases at V and 9 bases at J, leaving 19 bases unmatched. The CDR3 totals 21 residues. The germline V gene has CDR1 MGHRA and CDR2 YSYEKL. The CDR3 sequence: CASSQDFAGLAGALGARELFF. In DNA, the CDR3 is TGCGCCAGCAGCCAAGATTTCGCAGGACTAGCGGGAGCCCTGGGGGCCAGGGAGCTGTTTTTT.

This chain connects TRBV4-3 to TRBJ2-1; TRBD2 matches at 8 bases. V shed 9 bases and J 7 bases; nucleotides not matched to a gene: 23. The CDR3 covers 18 residues. The germline V gene has CDR1 LGHNA and CDR2 YSLEER. CDR3 amino acids: CASSLDWTTGRACNEQFF. CDR3 DNA: TGCGCCAGTAGTCTGGATTGGACTACCGGGAGGGCCTGTAATGAGCAGTTCTTC.

V gene TRBV5-4 combines with J gene TRBJ2-3; 9 positions match TRBD2. Trimming cost V 4 bases and J 5 bases; bases outside gene matches: 11. The CDR3 extends over 16 amino acids. The germline V gene encodes CDR1 SGHNT and CDR2 YYREEE (reference sequence). The CDR3: CASSLLAGGSIDTQYF. The DNA of the CDR3 is TGTGCCAGCAGCCTGCTCGCGGGAGGGTCCATAGATACGCAGTATTTT.

Comments on this clonotype: Mismatch with germline at one junction end may stem from a read error. J is TRBJ2-7 and V is TRBV14, with D tentatively TRBD2 (5 bases). The CDR3 covers 17 residues. Per germline, CDR1 SGHDN and CDR2 FVKESK. The CDR3 bases are TGTGCCAGCAGCCGAGACTTACTATCGGGGAGCTCCTACGAGCTGTATTTC. As protein: CASSRDLLSGSSYELYF.

On this clonotype: As the CDR3 is not closed by the conserved phenylalanine or tryptophan, this likely results from a read error. The chain combines TRBV29-1 with TRBJ2-2, with unresolved D. The CDR3 length is 11 residues. Germline assignment: CDR1 SQVTM and CDR2 ANQGSEA. CDR3 in amino acids: CRVADTGELFS. DNA for the CDR3: TGCAGAGTTGCTGACACCGGGGAGCTGTTTTCT.

The rearrangement links TRBV6-2 or TRBV6-3 to TRBJ2-1; D might be TRBD2 (6 bases). The CDR3 is 11 amino acids. Germline CDR1 and CDR2: MNHEY and SVGEGT. CDR3 amino acids: CVSSGSGSRFF. In nucleotides, the CDR3 is TGTGTCAGTTCGGGGAGCGGGTCTCGGTTCTTC.

Of note for this clonotype: The CDR3 carries no conserved terminal phenylalanine or tryptophan, so it likely arises from a read error. The DNA is left out, because the CDR3 cannot be placed on it with certainty; the CDR3 is given as TCRdb lists it. The rearrangement uses TRBV4-2 and TRBJ2-1; the table's D gene call, TRBD1, was not cross checked with the DNA. The CDR3 region is 16 residues in length, termini included. The V gene's germline CDR1 is LGHNA and CDR2 YNFKEQ. The CDR3 protein is CASIQHLGTGNNEEFI.

The rearrangement uses TRBV10-3 and TRBJ2-7; a possible D gene is TRBD1 (7 bases). V was shortened by 5 bases and J by 6 bases, with 14 bases between the two germline ends. CDR3 length: 13 residues. The germline V gene has CDR1 ENHRY and CDR2 SYGVKD. CDR3 bases: TGTGCCATCAGTCGGGAGAGGGGGCGCGAGCAGTACTTC. Translating gives CAISRERGREQYF.

About this clonotype itself: The junction and the germline gene differ at one end; a read error may be behind it. The chain links TRBV11-2 to TRBJ1-6; D perhaps matches TRBD1 (5 bases). The CDR3 contains 13 residues. Germline V gene sequence: CDR1 SGHAT, CDR2 FQNNGV. The CDR3 DNA reads TGTGCCAGCGCCGGGACGAGAAATCCACCACTCCACTTT. Amino acids: CASAGTRNPPLHF.

This clonotype was picked up a small number of times. The germline gene is not matched at one end of the junction; a read error may be the cause. The V and J genes are TRBV29-1 and TRBJ2-6, with D maybe TRBD1 (6 bases). This CDR3 has 16 amino acids. CDR1 is SQVTM, CDR2 ANQGSEA, per germline. In nucleotides, the CDR3 is TGCAGCGTTTTCCGGGACACAGACTCTGGGACCAACGTCCTTACTTTC. It yields the protein CSVFRDTDSGTNVLTF.

Regarding this clonotype: This may be a read error: a much more frequent sequence differs by one nucleotide. The chain recombines TRBV18 with TRBJ2-1; 8 bases line up with TRBD2. The CDR3 sequence is 14 residues long. Germline V gene data show CDR1 as KGHSH and CDR2 as LQKENI. CDR3 bases: TGTGCCTGCTCCCCACAGGGACTAGTGAATGAGCAGTTCTTC. Amino acids: CACSPQGLVNEQFF.

To note about this clonotype: The germline gene is not matched at one end of the junction; a read error may be the cause. The chain is built from TRBV5-1 and TRBJ2-1; TRBD2 is a possible D gene (5 bases). The CDR3 covers 17 residues. Germline loops: CDR1 SGHRS, CDR2 YFSETQ. The CDR3 sequence: CTSSHGGSVIRINEQFF. The CDR3 coding sequence is TGCACCAGCAGCCACGGAGGCAGCGTGATTCGTATTAATGAGCAGTTCTTC.

Remarks on this clonotype: The junction and the germline gene differ at one end; a read error may be behind it. V is TRBV5-1 and J is TRBJ1-5; perhaps TRBD1 as D (6 bases). The V gene's germline CDR1 is SGHRS and CDR2 YFSETQ. The CDR3 extends over 15 amino acids. Here the CDR3 reads CGSSPGGGTAQPQHF. The CDR3 DNA is TGCGGCAGCAGCCCCGGGGGGGGCACCGCTCAGCCCCAGCATTTT.